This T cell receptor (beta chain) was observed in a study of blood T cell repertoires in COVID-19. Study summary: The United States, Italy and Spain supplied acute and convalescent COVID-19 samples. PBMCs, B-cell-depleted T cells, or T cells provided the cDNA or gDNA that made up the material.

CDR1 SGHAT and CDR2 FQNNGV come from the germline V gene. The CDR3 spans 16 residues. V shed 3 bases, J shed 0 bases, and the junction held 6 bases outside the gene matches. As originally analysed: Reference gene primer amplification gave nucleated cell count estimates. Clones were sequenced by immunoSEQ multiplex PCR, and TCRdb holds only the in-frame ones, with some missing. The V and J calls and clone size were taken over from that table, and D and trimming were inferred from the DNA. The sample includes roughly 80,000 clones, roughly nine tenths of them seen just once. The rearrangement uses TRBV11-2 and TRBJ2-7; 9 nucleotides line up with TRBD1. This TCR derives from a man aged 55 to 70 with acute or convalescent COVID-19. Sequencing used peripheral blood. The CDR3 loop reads CASSFDRDRASYEQYF. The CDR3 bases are TGTGCCAGCAGCTTCGACCGGGACAGGGCCTCCTACGAGCAGTACTTC.